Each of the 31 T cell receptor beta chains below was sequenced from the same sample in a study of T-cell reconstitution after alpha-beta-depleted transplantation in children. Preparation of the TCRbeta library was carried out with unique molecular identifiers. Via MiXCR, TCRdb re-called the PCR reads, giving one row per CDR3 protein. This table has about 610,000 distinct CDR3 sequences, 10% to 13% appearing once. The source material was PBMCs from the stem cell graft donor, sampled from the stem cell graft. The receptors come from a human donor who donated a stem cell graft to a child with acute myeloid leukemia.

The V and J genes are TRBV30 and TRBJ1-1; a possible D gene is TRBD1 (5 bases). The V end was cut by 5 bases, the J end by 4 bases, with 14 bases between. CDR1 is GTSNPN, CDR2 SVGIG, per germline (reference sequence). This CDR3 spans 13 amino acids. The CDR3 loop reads CAWGAGGGTEAFF. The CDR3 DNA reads TGTGCCTGGGGGGCTGGAGGAGGCACTGAAGCTTTCTTT. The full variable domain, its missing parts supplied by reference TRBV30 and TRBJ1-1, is SQTIHQWPATLVQPVGSPLSLECTVEGTSNPNLYWYRQAAGRGLQLLFYSVGIGQISSEVPQNLSASRPQDRQFILSSKKLLLSDSGFYLCAWGAGGGTEAFFGQGTRLTVV.

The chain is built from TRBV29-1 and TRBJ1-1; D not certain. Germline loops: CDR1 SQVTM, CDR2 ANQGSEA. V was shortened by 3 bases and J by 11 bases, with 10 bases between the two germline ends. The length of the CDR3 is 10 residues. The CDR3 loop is CSVDRLGAFF. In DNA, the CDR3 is TGCAGCGTTGATAGGCTTGGGGCTTTCTTT. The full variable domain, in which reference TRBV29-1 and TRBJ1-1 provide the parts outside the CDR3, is SAVISQKPSRDICQRGTSLTIQCQVDSQVTMMFWYRQQPGQSLTLIATANQGSEATYESGFVIDKFPISRPNLTFSTLTVSNMSPEDSSIYLCSVDRLGAFFGQGTRLTVV.

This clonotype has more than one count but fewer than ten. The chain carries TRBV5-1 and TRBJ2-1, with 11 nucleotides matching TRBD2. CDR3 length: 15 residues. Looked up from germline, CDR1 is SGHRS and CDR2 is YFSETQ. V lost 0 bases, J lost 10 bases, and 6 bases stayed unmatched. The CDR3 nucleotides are TGCGCCAGCAGCTTGGAGACTAGCGGGATCCAAGAGCAGTTCTTC. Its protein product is CASSLETSGIQEQFF.

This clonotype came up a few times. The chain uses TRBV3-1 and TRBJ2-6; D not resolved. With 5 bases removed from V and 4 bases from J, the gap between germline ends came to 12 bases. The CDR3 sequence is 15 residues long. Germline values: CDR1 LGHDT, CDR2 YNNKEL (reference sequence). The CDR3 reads CASSSSSLGANVLTF. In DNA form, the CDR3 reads TGTGCCAGCAGCTCGTCAAGCCTCGGGGCCAACGTCCTGACTTTC.

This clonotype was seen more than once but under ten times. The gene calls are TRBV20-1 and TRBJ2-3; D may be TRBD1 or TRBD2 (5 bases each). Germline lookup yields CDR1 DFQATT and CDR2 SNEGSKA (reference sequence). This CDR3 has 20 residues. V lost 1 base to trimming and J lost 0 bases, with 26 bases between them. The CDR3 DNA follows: TGCAGTGCTAGAGCATATCGACCCACCCGGGACGGAACTAGCACAGATACGCAGTATTTT. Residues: CSARAYRPTRDGTSTDTQYF.

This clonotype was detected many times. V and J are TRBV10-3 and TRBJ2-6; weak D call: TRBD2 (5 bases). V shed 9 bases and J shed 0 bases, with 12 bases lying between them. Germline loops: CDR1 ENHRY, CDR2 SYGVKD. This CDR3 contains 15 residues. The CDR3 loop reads CAIAPTSSGANVLTF. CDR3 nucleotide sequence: TGTGCCATAGCTCCCACTAGCTCTGGGGCCAACGTCCTGACTTTC.

The CDR3 spells CASSRGLAGVSSGYEQYF. CDR3 coding DNA: TGTGCCAGCAGCCGCGGACTAGCGGGAGTAAGTTCCGGCTACGAGCAGTACTTC. The chain recombines TRBV12-3 or TRBV12-4 with TRBJ2-7; 13 bases map to TRBD2. The CDR3 length is 18 residues. V dropped 6 bases and J dropped 3; count of bases not matched to a gene: 14.

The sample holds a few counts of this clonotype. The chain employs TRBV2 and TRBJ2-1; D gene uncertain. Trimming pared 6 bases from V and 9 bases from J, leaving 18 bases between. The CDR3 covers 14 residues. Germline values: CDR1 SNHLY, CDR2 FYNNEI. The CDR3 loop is CASSPQVGVLEQFF. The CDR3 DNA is TGTGCCAGCAGCCCCCAGGTTGGGGTGCTTGAGCAGTTCTTC.

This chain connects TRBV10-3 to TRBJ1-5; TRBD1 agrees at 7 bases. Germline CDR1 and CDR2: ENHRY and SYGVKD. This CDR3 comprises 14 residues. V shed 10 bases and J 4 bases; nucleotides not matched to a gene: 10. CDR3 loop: CATTEQGMNQPQHF. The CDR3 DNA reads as TGTGCCACTACAGAACAGGGGATGAATCAGCCCCAGCATTTT.

In DNA form, the CDR3 reads TGTGCCAGCAGGAGGGACTATGGCTACACCTTC. This codes for CASRRDYGYTF. The chain carries TRBV28 and TRBJ1-2, with D unresolved. Deletions cut 6 bases from V and 3 bases from J, with 5 bases between. CDR1 MDHEN and CDR2 SYDVKM come from the germline V gene. The CDR3 is made up of 11 amino acids.

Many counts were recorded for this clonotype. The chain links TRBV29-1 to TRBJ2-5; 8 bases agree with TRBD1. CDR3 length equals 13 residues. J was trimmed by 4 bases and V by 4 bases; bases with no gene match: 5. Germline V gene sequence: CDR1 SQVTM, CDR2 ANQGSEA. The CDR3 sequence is CSVVTGGGETQYF. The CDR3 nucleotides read TGCAGCGTTGTCACAGGGGGAGGAGAGACCCAGTACTTC.

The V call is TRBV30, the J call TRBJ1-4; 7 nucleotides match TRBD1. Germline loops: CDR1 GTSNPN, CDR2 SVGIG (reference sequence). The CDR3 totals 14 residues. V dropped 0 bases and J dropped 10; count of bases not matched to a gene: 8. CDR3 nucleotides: TGTGCCTGGAGTGTACTGGGTCAGGGGGGAAAACTGTTTTTT. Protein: CAWSVLGQGGKLFF. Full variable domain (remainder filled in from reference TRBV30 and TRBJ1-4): SQTIHQWPATLVQPVGSPLSLECTVEGTSNPNLYWYRQAAGRGLQLLFYSVGIGQISSEVPQNLSASRPQDRQFILSSKKLLLSDSGFYLCAWSVLGQGGKLFFGSGTQLSVL.

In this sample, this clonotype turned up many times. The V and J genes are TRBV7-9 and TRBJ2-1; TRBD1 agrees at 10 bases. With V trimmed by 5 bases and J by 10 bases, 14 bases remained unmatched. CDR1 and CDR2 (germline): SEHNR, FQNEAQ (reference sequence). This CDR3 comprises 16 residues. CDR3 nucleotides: TGTGCCAGCAGCGCTACTCCGGGACAGGGGCCTGGGGAGCAGTTCTTC. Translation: CASSATPGQGPGEQFF.

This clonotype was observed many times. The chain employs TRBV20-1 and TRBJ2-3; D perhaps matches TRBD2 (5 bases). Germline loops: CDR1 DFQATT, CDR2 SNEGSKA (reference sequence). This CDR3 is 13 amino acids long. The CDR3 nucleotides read TGCAGCGGCTACGCGGAGGTCACAGATACGCAGTATTTT. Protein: CSGYAEVTDTQYF.

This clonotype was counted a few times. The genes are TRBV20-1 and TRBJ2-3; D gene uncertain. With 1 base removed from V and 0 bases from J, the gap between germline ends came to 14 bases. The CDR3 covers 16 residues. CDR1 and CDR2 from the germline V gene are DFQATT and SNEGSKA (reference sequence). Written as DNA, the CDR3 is TGCAGTGCTAGAGGATTTACACCGAGGAGCACAGATACGCAGTATTTT. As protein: CSARGFTPRSTDTQYF.

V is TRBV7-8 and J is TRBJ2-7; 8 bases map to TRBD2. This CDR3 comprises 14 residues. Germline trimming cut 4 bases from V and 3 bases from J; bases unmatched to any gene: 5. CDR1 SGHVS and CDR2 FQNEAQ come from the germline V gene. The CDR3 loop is CASSSRGAGYEQYF. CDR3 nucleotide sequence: TGTGCCAGCAGCTCGCGGGGGGCAGGCTACGAGCAGTACTTC.

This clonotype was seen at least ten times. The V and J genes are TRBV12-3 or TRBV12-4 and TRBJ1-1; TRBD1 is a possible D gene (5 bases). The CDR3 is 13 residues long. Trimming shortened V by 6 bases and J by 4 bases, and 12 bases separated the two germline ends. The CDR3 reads CASSATGGTEAFF. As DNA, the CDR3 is TGTGCCAGCAGCGCGACTGGGGGCACTGAAGCTTTCTTT.

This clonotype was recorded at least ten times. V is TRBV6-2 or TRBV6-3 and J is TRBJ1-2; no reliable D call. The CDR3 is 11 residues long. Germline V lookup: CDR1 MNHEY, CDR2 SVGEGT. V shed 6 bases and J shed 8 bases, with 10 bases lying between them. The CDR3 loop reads CASRVGSGYTF. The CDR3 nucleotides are TGTGCCAGCAGGGTCGGGAGCGGCTACACCTTC.

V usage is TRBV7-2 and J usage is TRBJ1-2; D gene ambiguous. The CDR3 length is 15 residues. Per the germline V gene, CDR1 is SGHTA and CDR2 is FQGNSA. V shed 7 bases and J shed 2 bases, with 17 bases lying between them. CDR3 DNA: TGTGCCAGCACCTCCCCCCCGACGGGAAACTATGGCTACACCTTC. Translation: CASTSPPTGNYGYTF.

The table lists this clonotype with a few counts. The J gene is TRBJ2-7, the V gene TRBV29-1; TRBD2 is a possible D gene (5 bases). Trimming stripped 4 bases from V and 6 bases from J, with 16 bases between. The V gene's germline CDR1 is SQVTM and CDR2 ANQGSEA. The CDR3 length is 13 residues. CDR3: CSVGWESLGEQYF. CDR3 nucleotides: TGCAGCGTTGGGTGGGAGTCCCTTGGCGAGCAGTACTTC.

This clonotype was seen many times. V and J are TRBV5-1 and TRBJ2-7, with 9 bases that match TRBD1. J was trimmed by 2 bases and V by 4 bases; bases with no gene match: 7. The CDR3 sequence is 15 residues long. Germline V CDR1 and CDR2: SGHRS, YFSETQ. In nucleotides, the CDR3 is TGCGCCAGCAGCCAAGGGACAGGGATTACCTACGAGCAGTACTTC. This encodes CASSQGTGITYEQYF. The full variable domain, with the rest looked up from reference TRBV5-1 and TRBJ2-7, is KAGVTQTPRYLIKTRGQQVTLSCSPISGHRSVSWYQQTPGQGLQFLFEYFSETQRNKGNFPGRFSGRQFSNSRSEMNVSTLELGDSALYLCASSQGTGITYEQYFGPGTRLTVT.

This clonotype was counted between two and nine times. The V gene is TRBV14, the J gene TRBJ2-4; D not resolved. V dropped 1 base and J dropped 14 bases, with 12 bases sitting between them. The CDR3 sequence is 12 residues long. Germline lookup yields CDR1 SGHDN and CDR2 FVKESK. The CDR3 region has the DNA TGTGCCAGCAGCCAAGGGCAGGTCTTTAAGTACTTC. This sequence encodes CASSQGQVFKYF.

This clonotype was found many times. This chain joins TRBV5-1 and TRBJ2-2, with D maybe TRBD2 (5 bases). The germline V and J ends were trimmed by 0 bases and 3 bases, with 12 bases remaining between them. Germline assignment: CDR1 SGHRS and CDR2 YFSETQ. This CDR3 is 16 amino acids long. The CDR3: CASSLDPVGDTGELFF. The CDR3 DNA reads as TGCGCCAGCAGCTTGGACCCAGTGGGAGACACCGGGGAGCTGTTTTTT.

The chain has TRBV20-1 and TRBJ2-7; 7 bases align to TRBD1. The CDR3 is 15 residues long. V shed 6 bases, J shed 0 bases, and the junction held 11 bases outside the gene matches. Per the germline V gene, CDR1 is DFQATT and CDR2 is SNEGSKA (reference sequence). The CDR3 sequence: CSACDRAVSSYEQYF. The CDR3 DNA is TGCAGTGCCTGCGACAGGGCCGTCAGCTCCTACGAGCAGTACTTC.

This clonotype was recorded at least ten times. The CDR3 spells CAARSTNSNQPQHF. In nucleotides, the CDR3 is TGTGCCGCCCGGTCGACCAATAGCAATCAGCCCCAGCATTTT. The chain links TRBV10-3 to TRBJ1-5, with D unclear. Trimming pared 11 bases from V and 0 bases from J, leaving 14 bases between. The CDR3 length is 14 residues. Germline V CDR1 and CDR2: ENHRY, SYGVKD.

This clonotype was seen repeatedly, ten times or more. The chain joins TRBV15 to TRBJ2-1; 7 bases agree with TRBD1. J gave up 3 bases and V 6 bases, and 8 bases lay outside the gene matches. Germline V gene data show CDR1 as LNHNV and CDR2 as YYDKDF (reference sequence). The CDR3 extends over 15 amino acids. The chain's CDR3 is CATSILRDSYNEQFF. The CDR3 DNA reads TGTGCCACCAGTATCCTCCGGGACAGCTACAATGAGCAGTTCTTC.

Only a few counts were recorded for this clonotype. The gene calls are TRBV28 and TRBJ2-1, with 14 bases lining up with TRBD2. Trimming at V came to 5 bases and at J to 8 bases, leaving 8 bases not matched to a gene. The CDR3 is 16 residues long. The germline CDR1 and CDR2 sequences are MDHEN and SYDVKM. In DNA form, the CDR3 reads TGTGCCAGCAGTGTACTGACTAGCGGGAGGGCCGATGAGCAGTTCTTC. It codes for CASSVLTSGRADEQFF.

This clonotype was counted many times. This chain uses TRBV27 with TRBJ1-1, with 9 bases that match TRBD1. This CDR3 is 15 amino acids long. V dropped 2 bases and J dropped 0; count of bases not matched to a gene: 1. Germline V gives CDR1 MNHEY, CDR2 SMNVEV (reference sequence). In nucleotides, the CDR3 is TGTGCCAGCAGTTTACGGGACAGGGTGAACACTGAAGCTTTCTTT. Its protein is CASSLRDRVNTEAFF.

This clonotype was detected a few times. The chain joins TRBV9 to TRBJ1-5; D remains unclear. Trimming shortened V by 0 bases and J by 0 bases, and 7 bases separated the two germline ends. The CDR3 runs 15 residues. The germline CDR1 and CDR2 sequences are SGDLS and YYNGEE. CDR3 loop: CASSVEGNSNQPQHF. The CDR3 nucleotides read TGTGCCAGCAGCGTAGAAGGGAATAGCAATCAGCCCCAGCATTTT.

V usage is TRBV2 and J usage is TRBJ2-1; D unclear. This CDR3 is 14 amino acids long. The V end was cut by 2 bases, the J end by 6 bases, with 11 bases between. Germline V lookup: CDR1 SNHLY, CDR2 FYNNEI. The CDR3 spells CASSEIGGPNEQFF. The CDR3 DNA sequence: TGTGCCAGCAGTGAAATTGGTGGGCCCAATGAGCAGTTCTTC.

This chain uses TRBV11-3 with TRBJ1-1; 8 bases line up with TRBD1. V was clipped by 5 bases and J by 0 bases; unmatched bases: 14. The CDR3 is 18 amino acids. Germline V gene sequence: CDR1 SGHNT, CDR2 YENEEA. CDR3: CASSPRPGGPFLNTEAFF. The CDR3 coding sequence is TGTGCCAGCAGCCCTCGTCCAGGGGGCCCGTTCTTGAACACTGAAGCTTTCTTT.